The 6 T cell receptor beta chains in this list originate from one sample, sequenced in a study of blood T cell repertoires in COVID-19. Only in-frame clones appear in the TCRdb table, and some are missing; sequencing was by immunoSEQ multiplex PCR. The table includes 95,000 to 150,000 clones, less than 90% detected once. Source material: peripheral blood. The receptors were gathered from a woman aged 80 or older with acute or convalescent COVID-19.

The genes are TRBV28 and TRBJ1-5; the D gene is possibly TRBD1 (5 bases). CDR1 and CDR2 (germline): MDHEN, SYDVKM. There are 12 residues in the CDR3. CDR3 nucleotides: TGTGCAGTCGGGGGGTTGTATCAGCCCCAGCATTTT. It translates to CAVGGLYQPQHF.

This clone appeared a single time. This chain connects TRBV6-5 to TRBJ1-2, with TRBD1 matching over 8 bases. V was clipped by 8 bases and J by 3 bases; unmatched bases: 8. CDR1 is MNHEY and CDR2 is SVGAGI in the germline V gene. CDR3 length: 14 residues. The chain's CDR3 is CASSENRGDYGYTF. The CDR3 DNA reads as TGTGCCAGCTCGGAAAACAGGGGGGACTATGGCTACACCTTC.

This chain links TRBV5-4 with TRBJ2-5; D call uncertain. V lost 4 bases and J 0 bases, leaving 7 bases between the germline ends. CDR3 length: 13 residues. The germline CDR1 and CDR2 sequences are SGHNT and YYREEE (reference sequence). CDR3 sequence reads: CASSLPYQETQYF. The CDR3 coding sequence is TGTGCCAGCAGCCTCCCGTACCAAGAGACCCAGTACTTC.

The V gene is TRBV11-2, the J gene TRBJ1-2; D is uncertain. CDR1 and CDR2 (germline): SGHAT, FQNNGV. The CDR3 spans 14 residues. V dropped 5 bases and J dropped 3 bases, with 13 bases sitting between them. The CDR3, as DNA: TGTGCCAGCAGCCCGGGAGTCCGGGACTATGGCTACACCTTC. This codes for CASSPGVRDYGYTF.

The chain links TRBV2 to TRBJ2-2; a possible D gene is TRBD1 (5 bases). Germline V CDR1 and CDR2: SNHLY, FYNNEI. Trimming removed 2 bases at V and 0 bases at J, with 13 bases between. The CDR3 runs 17 residues. CDR3 loop: CASSERGAYPNTGELFF. CDR3 coding DNA: TGTGCCAGCAGTGAAAGGGGCGCATATCCGAACACCGGGGAGCTGTTTTTT.

The rearrangement uses TRBV6-2 or TRBV6-3 and TRBJ2-2; the D gene is possibly TRBD2 (5 bases). Germline CDR1 is MNHEY and CDR2 is SVGEGT. V was shortened by 0 bases and J by 0 bases, with 14 bases between the two germline ends. This CDR3 is built from 18 residues. CDR3 DNA sequence: TGTGCCAGCAGTTACTCGAGTCCGGGAAGGGCGAACACCGGGGAGCTGTTTTTT. This gives the protein CASSYSSPGRANTGELFF.